These 8 T cell receptor beta chains were sequenced from one sample in a study of OX40 agonist ivuxolimab in advanced cancers. Measured with immunoSEQ multiplex PCR; TCRdb has only the in-frame clones, and not every one. The repertoire consists of 65,000 to 85,000 clones, with roughly nine tenths occurring once and the leading ten covering approximately 0.19%. The sequencing here drew on CD4+ or CD8+ T cells sorted from blood, taken in a trial of the OX40 agonist ivuxolimab. The receptors stem from an adult with an advanced solid tumor such as melanoma, head and neck, liver or kidney cancer.

The chain recombines TRBV5-1 with TRBJ1-2; D not resolved. The CDR3 is made up of 14 amino acids. Germline CDR1 SGHRS, CDR2 YFSETQ. V was pared by 0 bases and J by 4 bases, with 10 bases between. This CDR3 reads CASSLEGPGYGYTF. The CDR3 DNA reads TGCGCCAGCAGCTTGGAAGGGCCGGGCTATGGCTACACCTTC.

The chain links TRBV5-1 to TRBJ2-2, with 8 bases matching TRBD1. The CDR3 consists of 16 residues. Trimming took 3 bases from V and 4 from J; bases not matched to a gene: 8. Looked up from germline, CDR1 is SGHRS and CDR2 is YFSETQ. DNA of the CDR3: TGCGCCAGCAGCTGGGGACAGGTCTTCGGCACCGGGGAGCTGTTTTTT. Amino acids: CASSWGQVFGTGELFF. Together with reference TRBV5-1 and TRBJ2-2, the CDR3 gives the full variable domain: KAGVTQTPRYLIKTRGQQVTLSCSPISGHRSVSWYQQTPGQGLQFLFEYFSETQRNKGNFPGRFSGRQFSNSRSEMNVSTLELGDSALYLCASSWGQVFGTGELFFGEGSRLTVL.

V usage is TRBV7-8 and J usage is TRBJ2-1; no clear D. Germline assignment: CDR1 SGHVS and CDR2 FQNEAQ. The CDR3 totals 17 residues. The V end lost 7 bases, the J end lost 0 bases, and 19 bases lay between the germline ends. The CDR3 DNA reads as TGTGCCAGCACCACGGGCTTTCTCGGTAGCTCCTACAATGAGCAGTTCTTC. Protein sequence: CASTTGFLGSSYNEQFF.

The V call is TRBV19, the J call TRBJ1-4, with D uncertain. This CDR3 is 17 amino acids long. The germline V gene has CDR1 LNHDA and CDR2 SQIVND (reference sequence). V lost 6 bases, J lost 0 bases, and 17 bases lay in between. CDR3 nucleotides: TGTGCCAGTAGGGACGGGCGGAGGAGAACAACTAATGAAAAACTGTTTTTT. Translation: CASRDGRRRTTNEKLFF.

Only a few counts were recorded for this clone. V and J are TRBV6-5 and TRBJ1-6; D ambiguous. V lost 8 bases and J lost 2, with 10 bases in between. The CDR3 is 14 residues long. Germline CDR1 is MNHEY and CDR2 is SVGAGI. CDR3 in DNA: TGTGCCAGCTGGATGGGCGCCTATAATTCACCCCTCCACTTT. Protein sequence: CASWMGAYNSPLHF.

V gene TRBV10-3 combines with J gene TRBJ2-1; TRBD2 might be the D (5 bases). The germline CDR1 and CDR2 sequences are ENHRY and SYGVKD. V lost 6 bases and J lost 10, with 25 bases in between. This CDR3 is 16 amino acids long. In nucleotides, the CDR3 is TGTGCCATCAGCCCCCCGAGGACTTCCCCGGTATGGGAGCAGTTCTTC. It specifies CAISPPRTSPVWEQFF.

V usage is TRBV6-1 and J usage is TRBJ2-7; 7 positions match TRBD2. V dropped 7 bases and J dropped 3; count of bases not matched to a gene: 6. The CDR3 is 13 amino acids. Germline values: CDR1 MNHNS, CDR2 SASEGT. Here the CDR3 DNA reads TGTGCCAGCACGGGGGGAATTAACTACGAGCAGTACTTC. The encoded protein is CASTGGINYEQYF.

The chain has TRBV19 and TRBJ2-7; D not resolved. Germline CDR1 and CDR2: LNHDA and SQIVND (reference sequence). The germline V and J ends were trimmed by 1 base and 1 base, with 14 bases remaining between them. This CDR3 contains 16 residues. CDR3: CASSIVSTAVSYEQYF. CDR3 nucleotides: TGTGCCAGTAGTATAGTCTCAACAGCCGTTTCCTACGAGCAGTACTTC.